Reported below is one TCR beta chain. This entry comes from a study of blood T cell repertoires in COVID-19. About the study: The analysed material was cDNA or gDNA that came from T cells, B-cell-depleted T cells, or PBMCs.

Only in-frame clones appear in the TCRdb table, and some are missing; sequencing was by immunoSEQ multiplex PCR. This table has approximately 70,000 clones, around 80% appearing once. CDR3 size: 18 residues. CDR1 is MGHRA and CDR2 is YSYEKL in the germline V gene. The V gene lost 3 bases and the J gene lost 2 bases, with 22 bases spanning the gap. The chain recombines TRBV4-1 with TRBJ2-5, with a possible D match to TRBD1 (6 bases). This TCR came from a man aged 55 to 70 with active or convalescent COVID-19. Sequenced material: peripheral blood. CDR3 nucleotide sequence: TGCGCCAGCAGCCAGATTCCCTCTCAGGGGTCCGGGCAAGAGACCCAGTACTTC. This encodes CASSQIPSQGSGQETQYF.